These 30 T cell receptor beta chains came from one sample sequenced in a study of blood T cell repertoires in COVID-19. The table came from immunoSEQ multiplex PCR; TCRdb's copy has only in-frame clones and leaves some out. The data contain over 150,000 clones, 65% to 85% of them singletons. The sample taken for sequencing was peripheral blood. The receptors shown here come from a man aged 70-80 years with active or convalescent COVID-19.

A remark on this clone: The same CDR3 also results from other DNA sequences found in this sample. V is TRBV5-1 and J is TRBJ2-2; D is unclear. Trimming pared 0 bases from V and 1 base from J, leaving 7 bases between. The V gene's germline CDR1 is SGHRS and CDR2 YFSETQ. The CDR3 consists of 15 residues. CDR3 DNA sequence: TGCGCCAGCAGCTTGGGGGCAGGGAACACCGGGGAGCTGTTTTTT. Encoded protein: CASSLGAGNTGELFF.

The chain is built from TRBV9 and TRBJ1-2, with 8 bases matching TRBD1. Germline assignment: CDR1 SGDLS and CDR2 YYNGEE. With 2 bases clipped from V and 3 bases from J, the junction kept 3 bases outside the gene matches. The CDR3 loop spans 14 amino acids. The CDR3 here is CASSVQTGDYGYTF. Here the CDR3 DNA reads TGTGCCAGCAGCGTCCAGACAGGGGACTATGGCTACACCTTC.

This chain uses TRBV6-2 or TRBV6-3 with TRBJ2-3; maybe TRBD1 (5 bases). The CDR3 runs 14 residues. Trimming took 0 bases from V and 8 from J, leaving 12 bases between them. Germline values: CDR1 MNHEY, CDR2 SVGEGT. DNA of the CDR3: TGTGCCAGCAGTTACTCAGGACATCAGGGTACGCAGTATTTT. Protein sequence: CASSYSGHQGTQYF.

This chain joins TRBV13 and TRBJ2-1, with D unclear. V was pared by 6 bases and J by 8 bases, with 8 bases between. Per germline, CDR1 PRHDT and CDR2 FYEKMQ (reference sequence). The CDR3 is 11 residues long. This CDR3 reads CASSGVYEQFF. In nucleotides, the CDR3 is TGTGCCAGCAGTGGAGTCTATGAGCAGTTCTTC.

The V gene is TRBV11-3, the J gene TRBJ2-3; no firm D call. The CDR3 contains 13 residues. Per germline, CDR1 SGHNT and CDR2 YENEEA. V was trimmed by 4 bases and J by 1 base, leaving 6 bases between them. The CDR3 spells CASSWLGTDTQYF. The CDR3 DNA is TGTGCCAGCAGCTGGCTAGGCACAGATACGCAGTATTTT.

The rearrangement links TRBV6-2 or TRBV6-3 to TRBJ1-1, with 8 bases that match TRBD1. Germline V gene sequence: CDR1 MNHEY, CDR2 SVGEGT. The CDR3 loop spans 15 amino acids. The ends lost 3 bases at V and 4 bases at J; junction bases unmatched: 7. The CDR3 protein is CASSYGFTGGTEAFF. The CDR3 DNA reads TGTGCCAGCAGTTATGGCTTCACAGGGGGCACTGAAGCTTTCTTT.

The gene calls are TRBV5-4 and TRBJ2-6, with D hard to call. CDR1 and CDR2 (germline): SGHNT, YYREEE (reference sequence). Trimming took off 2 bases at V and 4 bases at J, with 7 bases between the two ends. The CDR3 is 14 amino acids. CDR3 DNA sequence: TGTGCCAGCAGCTTCTTCTCCGGGGCCAACGTCCTGACTTTC. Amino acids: CASSFFSGANVLTF. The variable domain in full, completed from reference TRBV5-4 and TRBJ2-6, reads ETGVTQSPTHLIKTRGQQVTLRCSSQSGHNTVSWYQQALGQGPQFIFQYYREEENGRGNFPPRFSGLQFPNYSSELNVNALELDDSALYLCASSFFSGANVLTFGAGSRLTVL.

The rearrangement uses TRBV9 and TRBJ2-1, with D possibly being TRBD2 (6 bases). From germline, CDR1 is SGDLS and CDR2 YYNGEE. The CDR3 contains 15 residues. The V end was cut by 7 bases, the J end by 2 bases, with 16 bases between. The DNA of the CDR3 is TGTGCCAGCGGCCCGGCGGGGACTCCCTACAATGAGCAGTTCTTC. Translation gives CASGPAGTPYNEQFF.

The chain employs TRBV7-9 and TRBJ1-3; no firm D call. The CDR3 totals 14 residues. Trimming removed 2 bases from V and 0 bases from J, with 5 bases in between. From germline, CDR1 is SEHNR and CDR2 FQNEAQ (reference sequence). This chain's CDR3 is CASSLSRSGNTIYF. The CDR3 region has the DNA TGTGCCAGCAGCTTATCCCGCTCTGGAAACACCATATATTTT.

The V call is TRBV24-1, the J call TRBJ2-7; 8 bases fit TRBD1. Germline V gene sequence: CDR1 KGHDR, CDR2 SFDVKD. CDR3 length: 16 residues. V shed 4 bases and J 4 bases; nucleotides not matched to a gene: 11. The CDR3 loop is CATSDGRQGILYEQYF. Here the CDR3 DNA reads TGTGCCACCAGTGACGGAAGACAGGGGATTTTGTACGAGCAGTACTTC.

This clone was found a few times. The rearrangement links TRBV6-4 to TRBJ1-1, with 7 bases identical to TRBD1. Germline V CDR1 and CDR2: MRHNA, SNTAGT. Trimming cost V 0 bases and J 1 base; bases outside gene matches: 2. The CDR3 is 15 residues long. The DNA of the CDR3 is TGTGCCAGCAGTGACTCGACAGGGACGAACACTGAAGCTTTCTTT. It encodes CASSDSTGTNTEAFF.

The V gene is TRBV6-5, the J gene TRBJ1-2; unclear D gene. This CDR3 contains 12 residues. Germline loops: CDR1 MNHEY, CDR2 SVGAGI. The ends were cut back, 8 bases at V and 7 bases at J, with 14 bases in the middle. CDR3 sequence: CASGGYLGGYTF. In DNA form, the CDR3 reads TGTGCCAGCGGCGGGTATCTAGGTGGCTACACCTTC.

For the CDR3, the DNA is TGTGCCAGCAGCGTAGTGTCTAACAGGGCTATGGGTGGCTACACCTTC. It encodes CASSVVSNRAMGGYTF. The chain recombines TRBV9 with TRBJ1-2; perhaps TRBD1 as D (6 bases). V lost 0 bases to trimming and J lost 7 bases, with 19 bases between them. The CDR3 is 16 amino acids. The germline CDR1 and CDR2 sequences are SGDLS and YYNGEE.

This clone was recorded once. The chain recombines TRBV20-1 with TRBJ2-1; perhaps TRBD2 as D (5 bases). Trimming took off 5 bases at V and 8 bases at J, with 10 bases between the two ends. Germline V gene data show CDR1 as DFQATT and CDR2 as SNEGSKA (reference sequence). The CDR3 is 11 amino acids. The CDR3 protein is CSAPLVHEQFF. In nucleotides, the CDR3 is TGCAGTGCTCCACTAGTTCATGAGCAGTTCTTC.

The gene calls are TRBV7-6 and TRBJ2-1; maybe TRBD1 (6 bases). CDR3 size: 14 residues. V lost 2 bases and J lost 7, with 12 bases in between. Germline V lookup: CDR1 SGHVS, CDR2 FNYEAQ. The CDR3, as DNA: TGTGCCAGCAGCTTACGGGACACCGGGAATGAGCAGTTCTTC. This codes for CASSLRDTGNEQFF. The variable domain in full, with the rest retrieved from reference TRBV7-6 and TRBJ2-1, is GAGVSQSPRYKVTKRGQDVALRCDPISGHVSLYWYRQALGQGPEFLTYFNYEAQQDKSGLPNDRFSAERPEGSISTLTIQRTEQRDSAMYRCASSLRDTGNEQFFGPGTRLTVL.

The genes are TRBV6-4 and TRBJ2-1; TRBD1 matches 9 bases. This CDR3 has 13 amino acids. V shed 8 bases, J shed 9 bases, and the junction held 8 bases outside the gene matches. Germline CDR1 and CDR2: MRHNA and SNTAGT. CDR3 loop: CASGRDRAGEQFF. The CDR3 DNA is TGTGCCAGCGGCCGGGACAGGGCGGGTGAGCAGTTCTTC.

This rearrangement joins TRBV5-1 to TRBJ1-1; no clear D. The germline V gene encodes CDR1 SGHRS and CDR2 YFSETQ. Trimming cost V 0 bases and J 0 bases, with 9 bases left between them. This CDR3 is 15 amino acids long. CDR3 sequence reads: CASSLVNGMNTEAFF. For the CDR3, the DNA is TGCGCCAGCAGCTTGGTAAACGGGATGAACACTGAAGCTTTCTTT. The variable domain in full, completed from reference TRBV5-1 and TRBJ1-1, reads KAGVTQTPRYLIKTRGQQVTLSCSPISGHRSVSWYQQTPGQGLQFLFEYFSETQRNKGNFPGRFSGRQFSNSRSEMNVSTLELGDSALYLCASSLVNGMNTEAFFGQGTRLTVV.

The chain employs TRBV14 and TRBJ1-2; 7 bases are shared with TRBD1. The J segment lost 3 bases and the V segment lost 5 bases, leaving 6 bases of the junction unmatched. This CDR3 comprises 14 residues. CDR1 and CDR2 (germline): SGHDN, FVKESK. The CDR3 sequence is CASSVRDSYYGYTF. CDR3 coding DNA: TGTGCCAGCAGCGTACGGGACAGCTACTATGGCTACACCTTC.

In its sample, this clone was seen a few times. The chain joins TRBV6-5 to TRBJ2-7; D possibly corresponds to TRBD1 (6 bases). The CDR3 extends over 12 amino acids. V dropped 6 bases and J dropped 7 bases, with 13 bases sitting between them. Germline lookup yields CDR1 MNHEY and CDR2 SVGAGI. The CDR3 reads CASRASRGEQYF. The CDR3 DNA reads TGTGCCAGCAGAGCGAGCAGGGGAGAGCAGTACTTC.

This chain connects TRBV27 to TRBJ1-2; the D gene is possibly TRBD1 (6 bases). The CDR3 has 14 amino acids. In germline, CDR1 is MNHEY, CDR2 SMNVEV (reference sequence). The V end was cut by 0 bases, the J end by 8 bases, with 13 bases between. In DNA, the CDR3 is TGTGCCAGCAGTTTATCGTCAGGGGAGACAGGCTACACCTTC. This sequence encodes CASSLSSGETGYTF.

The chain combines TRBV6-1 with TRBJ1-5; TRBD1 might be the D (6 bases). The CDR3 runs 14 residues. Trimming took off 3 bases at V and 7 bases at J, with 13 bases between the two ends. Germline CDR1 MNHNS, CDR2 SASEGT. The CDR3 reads CASSDRGLRQPQHF. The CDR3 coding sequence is TGTGCCAGCAGTGACAGGGGTTTACGACAGCCCCAGCATTTT.

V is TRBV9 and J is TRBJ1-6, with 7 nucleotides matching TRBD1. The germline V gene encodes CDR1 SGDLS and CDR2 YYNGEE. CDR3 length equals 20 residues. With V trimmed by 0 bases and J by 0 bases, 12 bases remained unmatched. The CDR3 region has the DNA TGTGCCAGCAGCGTAGAGGGGACAGTCCCCTTGAGCTCCTATAATTCACCCCTCCACTTT. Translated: CASSVEGTVPLSSYNSPLHF. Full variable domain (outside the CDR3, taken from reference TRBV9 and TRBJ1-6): DSGVTQTPKHLITATGQRVTLRCSPRSGDLSVYWYQQSLDQGLQFLIQYYNGEERAKGNILERFSAQQFPDLHSELNLSSLELGDSALYFCASSVEGTVPLSSYNSPLHFGNGTRLTVT.

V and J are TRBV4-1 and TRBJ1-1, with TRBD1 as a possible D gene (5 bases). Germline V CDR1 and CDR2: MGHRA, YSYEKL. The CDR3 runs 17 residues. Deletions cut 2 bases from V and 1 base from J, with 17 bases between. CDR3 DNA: TGCGCCAGCAGCCAAAAACCCGACGGGGGGAAGAACACTGAAGCTTTCTTT. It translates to CASSQKPDGGKNTEAFF.

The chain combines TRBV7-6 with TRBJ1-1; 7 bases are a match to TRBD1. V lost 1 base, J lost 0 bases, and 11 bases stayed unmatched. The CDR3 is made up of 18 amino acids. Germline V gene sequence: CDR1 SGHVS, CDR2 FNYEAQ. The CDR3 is CASSLGGGLRIMNTEAFF. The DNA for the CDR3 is TGTGCCAGCAGCTTAGGAGGGGGCCTCAGGATAATGAACACTGAAGCTTTCTTT.

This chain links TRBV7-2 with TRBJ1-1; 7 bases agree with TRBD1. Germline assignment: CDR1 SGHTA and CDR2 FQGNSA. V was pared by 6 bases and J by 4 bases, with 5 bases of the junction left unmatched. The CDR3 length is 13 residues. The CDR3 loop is CASRLTGPTEAFF. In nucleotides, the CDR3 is TGTGCCAGCAGACTGACAGGGCCCACTGAAGCTTTCTTT.

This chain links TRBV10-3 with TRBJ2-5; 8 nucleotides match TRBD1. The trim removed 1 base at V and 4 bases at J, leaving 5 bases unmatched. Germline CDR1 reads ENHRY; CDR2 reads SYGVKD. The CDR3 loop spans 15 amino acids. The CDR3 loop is CAISELQGVRETQYF. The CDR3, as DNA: TGTGCCATCAGTGAGTTACAGGGGGTAAGAGAGACCCAGTACTTC.

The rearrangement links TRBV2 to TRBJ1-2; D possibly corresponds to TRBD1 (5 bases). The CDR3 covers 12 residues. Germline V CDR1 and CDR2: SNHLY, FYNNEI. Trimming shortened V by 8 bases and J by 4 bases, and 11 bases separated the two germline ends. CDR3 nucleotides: TGTGCCAGCGGCAGGGCTCCCTATGGCTACACCTTC. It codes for CASGRAPYGYTF.

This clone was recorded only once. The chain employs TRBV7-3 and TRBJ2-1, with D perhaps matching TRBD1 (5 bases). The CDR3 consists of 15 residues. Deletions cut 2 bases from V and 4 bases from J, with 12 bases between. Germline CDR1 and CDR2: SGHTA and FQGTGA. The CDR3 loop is CASSLGAGPYNEQFF. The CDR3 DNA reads TGTGCCAGCAGCTTAGGGGCAGGGCCATACAATGAGCAGTTCTTC. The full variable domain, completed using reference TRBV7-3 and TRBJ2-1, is GAGVSQTPSNKVTEKGKYVELRCDPISGHTALYWYRQSLGQGPEFLIYFQGTGAADDSGLPNDRFFAVRPEGSVSTLKIQRTERGDSAVYLCASSLGAGPYNEQFFGPGTRLTVL.

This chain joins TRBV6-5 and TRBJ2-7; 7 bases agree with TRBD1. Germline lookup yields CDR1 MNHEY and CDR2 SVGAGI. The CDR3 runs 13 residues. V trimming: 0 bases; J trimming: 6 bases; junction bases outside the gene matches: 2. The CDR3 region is CASSYSGTAEQYF. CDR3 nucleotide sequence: TGTGCCAGCAGTTACTCCGGGACAGCCGAGCAGTACTTC.

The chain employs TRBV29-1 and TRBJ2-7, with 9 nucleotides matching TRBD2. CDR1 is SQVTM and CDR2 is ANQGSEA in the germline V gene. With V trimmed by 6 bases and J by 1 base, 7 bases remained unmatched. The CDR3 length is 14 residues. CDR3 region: CSVRGGTWSYEQYF. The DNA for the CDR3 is TGCAGCGTGCGGGGGGGGACATGGTCCTACGAGCAGTACTTC.